Listed below are T cell receptor beta chains from one sample, sequenced in a study of cytomegalovirus exposure and HLA in healthy donors. The protocol was immunoSEQ multiplex PCR, while the TCRdb copy is restricted to in-frame clones and leaves out a portion. Of more than 200,000 clones in the sample, approximately 80% were seen once. Sequenced sample: PBMCs. These receptors all come from a girl aged 10-17 years in good health and CMV-seronegative. CDR3s include the opening cysteine and the closing phenylalanine or tryptophan. The D gene is left open where the match is weak. Some rows have no size entry. The others give once, few or many, or a class for an expanded clone.

cdr3_aa cdr3_nt clone_size d_call j_call v_call
CASSQEARDRGIYEQFF TGCGCCAGCAGCCAAGAAGCGCGGGACAGGGGCATTTATGAGCAGTTCTTC - TRBD1 TRBJ2-1 TRBV4-1
CASSPGLAGYSYEQYF TGTGCCAGCAGCCCAGGACTAGCGGGGTACTCCTACGAGCAGTACTTC - TRBD2 TRBJ2-7 TRBV7-2
CASSLTETYEQYF TGTGCCAGCAGCTTAACCGAGACCTACGAGCAGTACTTC - - TRBJ2-7 TRBV7-9
CASSITGTGRFNYGYTF TGTGCCAGCAGTATTACCGGGACAGGGCGTTTTAACTATGGCTACACCTTC - TRBD1 TRBJ1-2 TRBV27
CATERQNTYEQYF TGTGCCACCGAGAGACAGAACACCTACGAGCAGTACTTC - - TRBJ2-7 TRBV5-4
CASSMGRGYTGELFF TGTGCCAGTAGTATGGGGCGGGGCTACACCGGGGAGCTGTTTTTT - - TRBJ2-2 TRBV19
CASSKRGTDNEKLFF TGTGCCAGTAGTAAAAGAGGGACAGATAATGAAAAACTGTTTTTT once TRBD1 TRBJ1-4 TRBV19
CASQRGLAAMGQFF TGCGCCAGCCAACGTGGACTAGCAGCAATGGGGCAGTTCTTC - TRBD2 TRBJ2-1 TRBV5-1
CASKTGAYTEAFF TGTGCCAGCAAAACAGGGGCCTACACTGAAGCTTTCTTT - TRBD1 TRBJ1-1 TRBV28
CASKYSGRADTGELFF TGTGCCAGTAAATATAGCGGGAGGGCCGACACCGGGGAGCTGTTTTTT - TRBD2 TRBJ2-2 TRBV19
CASSPLGGSSNQPQHF TGTGCCAGCAGCCCACTCGGGGGATCGAGCAATCAGCCCCAGCATTTT few - TRBJ1-5 TRBV7-9
CASSQDLSGQGRETQYF TGCGCCAGCAGCCAAGATCTATCGGGACAGGGGAGAGAGACCCAGTACTTC - TRBD1 TRBJ2-5 TRBV4-3
CASRYTTDTEAFF TGTGCCAGCAGGTATACTACCGACACTGAAGCTTTCTTT - - TRBJ1-1 TRBV6-5
CSVVGLNEQFF TGCAGCGTGGTGGGACTAAATGAGCAGTTCTTC once TRBD2 TRBJ2-1 TRBV29-1
CATSGIQGSYNEQFF TGTGCCACCAGCGGAATACAGGGTTCCTACAATGAGCAGTTCTTC - - TRBJ2-1 TRBV15
CASSVVGLARDEQFF TGTGCCAGCAGCGTAGTGGGACTAGCTAGGGATGAGCAGTTCTTC - TRBD2 TRBJ2-1 TRBV9
CASTYRSGNTIYF TGTGCCAGCACCTACCGCTCTGGAAACACCATATATTTT - - TRBJ1-3 TRBV28
CAWNRDSYEQYF TGTGCCTGGAATCGGGACTCCTACGAGCAGTACTTC - - TRBJ2-7 TRBV30
CASSAGWGGYEQYF TGTGCCAGCAGCGCGGGGTGGGGCGGCTACGAGCAGTACTTC - - TRBJ2-7 TRBV11-3
CASSQDRDSNQPQHF TGTGCCAGCAGCCAAGACAGGGATAGCAATCAGCCCCAGCATTTT few - TRBJ1-5 TRBV4-2
CASSLSANTGELFF TGTGCCAGCAGTTTGTCGGCGAACACCGGGGAGCTGTTTTTT - - TRBJ2-2 TRBV6-5
CASTFRGKRYTDTQYF TGTGCCAGCACGTTCAGGGGCAAACGATACACAGATACGCAGTATTTT - - TRBJ2-3 TRBV28
CASRPTGTSGEQYF TGTGCCAGCAGGCCTACAGGGACCTCCGGCGAGCAGTACTTC - - TRBJ2-7 TRBV27
CASSLDGRTNSYEQYF TGTGCCAGCAGTTTAGATGGCAGGACTAACTCCTACGAGCAGTACTTC - - TRBJ2-7 TRBV27
CATRTGPSGNTIYF TGTGCCACCAGAACAGGACCCTCTGGAAACACCATATATTTT - - TRBJ1-3 TRBV15
CASTYGGWVNTEAFF TGTGCCAGCACCTATGGGGGGTGGGTGAACACTGAAGCTTTCTTT - - TRBJ1-1 TRBV2
CASSGAGGLQETQYF TGTGCCAGCTCCGGAGCGGGGGGGCTTCAAGAGACCCAGTACTTC once TRBD2 TRBJ2-5 TRBV9
CASSRKPVNGYTF TGTGCCAGCAGCCGTAAGCCGGTCAATGGCTACACCTTC - - TRBJ1-2 TRBV7-2
CASSVGLTPRGEQFF TGTGCCAGCAGCGTGGGACTGACTCCCCGCGGTGAGCAGTTCTTC once - TRBJ2-1 TRBV11-2
CASSTTSLYGNSNQPQHF TGTGCCAGCTCGACTACCTCACTTTACGGCAATAGCAATCAGCCCCAGCATTTT - - TRBJ1-5 TRBV18
CASSRQGQSYNEQFF TGTGCCAGCAGTCGACAGGGCCAATCCTACAATGAGCAGTTCTTC - TRBD1 TRBJ2-1 TRBV28
CASSVEGSGNTIYF TGTGCCAGCAGCGTAGAGGGGTCTGGAAACACCATATATTTT - - TRBJ1-3 TRBV9
CASSLGQLRVNEQFF TGTGCCAGCAGCTTGGGACAGCTCAGGGTCAATGAGCAGTTCTTC few - TRBJ2-1 TRBV5-6
CASSPPTSGRVREQYF TGTGCCAGCTCACCACCAACTAGCGGGAGGGTCAGGGAGCAGTATTTT once TRBD2 TRBJ2-3 TRBV18
CASSIGSGGASTDTQYF TGTGCCAGTAGTATAGGTAGCGGGGGGGCTAGCACAGATACGCAGTATTTT - TRBD2 TRBJ2-3 TRBV19
CASLQGAADTQYF TGTGCCAGCCTACAGGGGGCAGCGGATACGCAGTATTTT - TRBD1 TRBJ2-3 TRBV25-1
CAWSRSGQGSSPLHF TGTGCCTGGAGTCGCTCCGGACAGGGGAGTTCACCCCTCCACTTT - TRBD1 TRBJ1-6 TRBV30
CASRVGTEYGYTF TGTGCCAGCAGAGTCGGGACAGAGTATGGCTACACCTTC - TRBD1 TRBJ1-2 TRBV28
CASSQGFDKANGYTF TGCGCCAGCAGCCAAGGATTCGACAAGGCCAATGGCTACACCTTC - - TRBJ1-2 TRBV4-3
CAWSVGRALRADTQYF TGTGCCTGGAGTGTGGGTCGAGCCCTTCGGGCAGATACGCAGTATTTT - - TRBJ2-3 TRBV30
CAVRQQLNTEAFF TGTGCAGTTCGACAGCAACTCAACACTGAAGCTTTCTTT - - TRBJ1-1 TRBV7-6
CASSTWRDGNTIYF TGTGCCAGTAGTACCTGGAGAGATGGAAACACCATATATTTT - - TRBJ1-3 TRBV19
CASKRTATNEKLFF TGTGCCAGCAAGAGGACAGCAACTAATGAAAAACTGTTTTTT - - TRBJ1-4 TRBV6-1
CSVLIGGTDYGYTF TGCAGCGTCTTAATTGGGGGGACGGACTATGGCTACACCTTC - - TRBJ1-2 TRBV29-1
CASSPRGGTGELFF TGTGCCAGCAGCCCTCGGGGGGGCACCGGGGAGCTGTTTTTT few TRBD2 TRBJ2-2 TRBV9
CASSLAVGAGYGYTF TGCGCCAGCAGCTTGGCCGTGGGGGCGGGCTATGGCTACACCTTC - - TRBJ1-2 TRBV5-1
CASTQDRGRNSPLHF TGCGCCAGCACCCAGGACAGGGGGCGGAATTCACCCCTCCACTTT once TRBD1 TRBJ1-6 TRBV4-1
CASSPAPARVLGETQYF TGTGCCAGCAGCCCCGCCCCCGCCAGGGTCCTTGGTGAGACCCAGTACTTC - - TRBJ2-5 TRBV7-2